This T cell receptor beta chain was sequenced for a study of OX40 agonist ivuxolimab in advanced cancers. Study as a whole: Ivuxolimab was administered intravenously to patients at 0.01 to 10 mg/kg every 2 weeks. Dose-escalation cases comprised hepatocellular carcinoma, melanoma, renal cell or head and neck cancer.

This CDR3 contains 15 residues. Germline V lookup: CDR1 SGHAT, CDR2 FQNNGV. J gave up 2 bases and V 5 bases, and 7 bases lay outside the gene matches. Sequenced by immunoSEQ multiplex PCR; TCRdb stores in-frame clones only, minus some. This table holds 40,000 to 55,000 clones, roughly 84% found once. Samples were taken at baseline and on day 1 of cycles 4 and 7. This clonotype was sampled from an adult with an advanced solid tumor such as melanoma, head and neck, liver or kidney cancer. The sample consisted of CD4+ or CD8+ T cells sorted from blood, taken in a trial of the OX40 agonist ivuxolimab. This rearrangement joins TRBV11-2 to TRBJ2-7; 9 nucleotides line up with TRBD1. The CDR3 coding sequence is TGTGCCAGCAGCATGGGGACAGGGTCGCCCTACGAGCAGTACTTC. Translation gives CASSMGTGSPYEQYF.